The sample holds one count of the clone carrying this T cell receptor beta chain. Its matching antigen is unknown. Other nucleotide sequences in the sample specify the same CDR3. PCR primers comprised 60 Vbeta and 13 Jbeta primers. Sequencing was performed with immunoSEQ multiplex PCR; in TCRdb, only in-frame clones are kept and a portion is missing. Of 160,000 or so clones in the sample, 60% to 80% were seen once. Germline assignment: CDR1 MNHEY and CDR2 SMNVEV (reference sequence). This CDR3 contains 13 residues. V dropped 5 bases and J dropped 1 base, with 8 bases sitting between them. The record originates from a study of cytomegalovirus exposure and HLA in healthy donors. Study results and limitations: Cytomegalovirus-associated status was assigned to 150 or so TCR beta chains.

The chain carries TRBV27 and TRBJ1-1; D unclear. The receptor comes from a male donor in good health and CMV-seronegative. Sequencing was carried out using PBMCs. The CDR3 DNA reads as TGTGCCAGCAGTCCCCGACAGAACACTGAAGCTTTCTTT. This codes for CASSPRQNTEAFF.